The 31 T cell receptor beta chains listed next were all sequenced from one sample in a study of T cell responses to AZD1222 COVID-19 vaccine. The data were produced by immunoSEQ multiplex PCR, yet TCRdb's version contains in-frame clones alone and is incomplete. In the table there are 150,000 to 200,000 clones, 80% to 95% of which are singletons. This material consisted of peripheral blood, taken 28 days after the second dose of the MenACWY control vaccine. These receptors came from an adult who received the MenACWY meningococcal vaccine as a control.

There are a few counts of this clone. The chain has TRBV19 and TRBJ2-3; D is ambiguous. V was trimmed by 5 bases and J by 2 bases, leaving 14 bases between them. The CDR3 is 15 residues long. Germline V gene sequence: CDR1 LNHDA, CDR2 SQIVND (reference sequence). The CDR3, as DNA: TGTGCCAGTAGTCCAGGCGGCTCCTACACAGATACGCAGTATTTT. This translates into CASSPGGSYTDTQYF.

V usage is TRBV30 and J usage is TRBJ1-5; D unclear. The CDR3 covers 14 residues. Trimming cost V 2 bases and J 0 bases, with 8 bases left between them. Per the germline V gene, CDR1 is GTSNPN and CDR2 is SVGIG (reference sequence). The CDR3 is CAWSLMTSNQPQHF. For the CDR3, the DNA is TGTGCCTGGAGTCTTATGACTAGCAATCAGCCCCAGCATTTT.

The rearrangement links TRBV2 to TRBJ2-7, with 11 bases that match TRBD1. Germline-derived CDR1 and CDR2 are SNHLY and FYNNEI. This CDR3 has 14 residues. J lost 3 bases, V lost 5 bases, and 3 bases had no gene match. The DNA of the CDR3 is TGTGCCAGCAGTCCCGGGACAGGGGGCTACGAGCAGTACTTC. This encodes CASSPGTGGYEQYF.

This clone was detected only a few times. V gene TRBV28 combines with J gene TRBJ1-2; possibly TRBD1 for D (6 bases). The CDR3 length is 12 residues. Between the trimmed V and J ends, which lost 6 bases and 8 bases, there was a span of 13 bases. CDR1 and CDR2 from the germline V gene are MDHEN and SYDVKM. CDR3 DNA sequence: TGTGCCAGCAGCCAGGGGTTCGAGGGCTACACCTTC. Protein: CASSQGFEGYTF.

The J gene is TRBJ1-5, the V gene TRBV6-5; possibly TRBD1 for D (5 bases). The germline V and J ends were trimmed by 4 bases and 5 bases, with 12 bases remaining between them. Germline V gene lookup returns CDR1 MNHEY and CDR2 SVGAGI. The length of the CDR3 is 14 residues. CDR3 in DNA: TGTGCCAGCAGTTTCAGGGAGGGGTATCAGCCCCAGCATTTT. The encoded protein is CASSFREGYQPQHF.

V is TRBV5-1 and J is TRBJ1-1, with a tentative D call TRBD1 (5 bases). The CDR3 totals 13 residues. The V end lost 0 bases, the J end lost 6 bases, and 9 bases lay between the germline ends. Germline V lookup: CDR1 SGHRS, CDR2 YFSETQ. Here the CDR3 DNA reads TGCGCCAGCAGCTTGGGGGGGTCCGCTGAAGCTTTCTTT. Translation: CASSLGGSAEAFF.

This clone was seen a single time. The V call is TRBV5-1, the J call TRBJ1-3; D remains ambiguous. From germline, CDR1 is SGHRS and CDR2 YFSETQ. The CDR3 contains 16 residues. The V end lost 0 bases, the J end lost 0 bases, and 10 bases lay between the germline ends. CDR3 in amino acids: CASSLVGEVSGNTIYF. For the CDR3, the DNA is TGCGCCAGCAGCTTGGTAGGTGAGGTCTCTGGAAACACCATATATTTT.

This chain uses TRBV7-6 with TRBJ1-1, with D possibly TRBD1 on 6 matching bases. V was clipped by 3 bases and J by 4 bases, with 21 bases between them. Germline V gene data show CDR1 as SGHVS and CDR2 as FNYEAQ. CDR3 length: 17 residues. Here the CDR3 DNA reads TGTGCCAGCAGCTTCCTTAACCCGAGTAGAGGGGGCACTGAAGCTTTCTTT. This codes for CASSFLNPSRGGTEAFF.

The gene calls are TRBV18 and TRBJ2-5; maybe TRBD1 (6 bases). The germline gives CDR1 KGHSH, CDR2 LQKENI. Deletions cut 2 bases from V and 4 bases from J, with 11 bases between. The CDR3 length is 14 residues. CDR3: CASSPGLQGETQYF. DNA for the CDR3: TGTGCCAGCTCACCAGGGTTACAGGGAGAGACCCAGTACTTC.

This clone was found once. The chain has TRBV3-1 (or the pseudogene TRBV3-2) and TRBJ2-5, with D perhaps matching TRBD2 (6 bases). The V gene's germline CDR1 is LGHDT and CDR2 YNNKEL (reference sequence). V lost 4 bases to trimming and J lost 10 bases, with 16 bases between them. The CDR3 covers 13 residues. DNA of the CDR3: TGTGCCAGCAGCCCCAGGTCGGGCGGGGACCAGTACTTC. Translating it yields CASSPRSGGDQYF.

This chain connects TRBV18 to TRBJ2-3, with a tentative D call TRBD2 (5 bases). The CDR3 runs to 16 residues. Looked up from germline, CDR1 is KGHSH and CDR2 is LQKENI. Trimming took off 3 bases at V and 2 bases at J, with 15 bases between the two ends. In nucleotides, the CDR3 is TGTGCCAGCTCACCGACCGGACCTAGCCTCACAGATACGCAGTATTTT. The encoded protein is CASSPTGPSLTDTQYF.

This chain's CDR3 is CASSQEWEGGETQYF. CDR3 DNA: TGTGCCAGCAGCCAAGAATGGGAGGGAGGAGAGACCCAGTACTTC. The chain uses TRBV3-1 (or the pseudogene TRBV3-2) and TRBJ2-5; the match to TRBD2 covers 7 bases. The V segment lost 0 bases and the J segment 4 bases; nucleotides outside the gene matches: 5. Germline V lookup: CDR1 LGHDT, CDR2 YNNKEL (reference sequence). This CDR3 comprises 15 residues.

DNA of the CDR3: TGTGCCAGCAGTTGGGCGGGGCGAGGATCACCCCTCCACTTT. It specifies CASSWAGRGSPLHF. The rearrangement uses TRBV28 and TRBJ1-6; D possibly corresponds to TRBD1 (5 bases). Germline lookup yields CDR1 MDHEN and CDR2 SYDVKM. V lost 4 bases and J lost 10, with 14 bases in between. The CDR3 is 14 amino acids.

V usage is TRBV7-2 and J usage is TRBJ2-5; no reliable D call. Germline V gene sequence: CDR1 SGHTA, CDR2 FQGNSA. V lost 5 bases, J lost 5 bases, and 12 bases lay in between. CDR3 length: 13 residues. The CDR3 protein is CASSLNSAETQYF. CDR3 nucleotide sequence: TGTGCCAGCAGCCTAAATTCTGCTGAGACCCAGTACTTC.

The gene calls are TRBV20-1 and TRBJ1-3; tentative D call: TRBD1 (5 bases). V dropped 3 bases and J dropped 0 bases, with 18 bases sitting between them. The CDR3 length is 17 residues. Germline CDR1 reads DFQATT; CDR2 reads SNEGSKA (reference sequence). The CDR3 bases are TGCAGTGCTAGTGAGTCAGGGAGATCTTACTCTGGAAACACCATATATTTT. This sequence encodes CSASESGRSYSGNTIYF.

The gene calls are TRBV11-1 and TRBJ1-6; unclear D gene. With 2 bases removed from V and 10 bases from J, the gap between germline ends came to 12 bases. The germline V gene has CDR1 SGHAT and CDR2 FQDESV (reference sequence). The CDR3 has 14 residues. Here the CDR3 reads CASSLTRSRSPLHF. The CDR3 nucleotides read TGTGCCAGCAGCTTAACCCGCTCGAGGTCACCCCTCCACTTT.

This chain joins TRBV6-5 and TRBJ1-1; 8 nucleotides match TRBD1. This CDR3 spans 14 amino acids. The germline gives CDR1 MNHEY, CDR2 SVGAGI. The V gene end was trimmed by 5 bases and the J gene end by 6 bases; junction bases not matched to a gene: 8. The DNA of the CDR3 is TGTGCCAGCAGTCAACAGGGGGATTTCGCTGAAGCTTTCTTT. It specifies CASSQQGDFAEAFF.

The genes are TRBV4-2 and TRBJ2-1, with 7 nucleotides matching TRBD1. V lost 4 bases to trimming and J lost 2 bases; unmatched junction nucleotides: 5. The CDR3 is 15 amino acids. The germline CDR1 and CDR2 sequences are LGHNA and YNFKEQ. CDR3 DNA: TGTGCCAGCAGCCGGGACAGTTCGACCTACAATGAGCAGTTCTTC. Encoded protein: CASSRDSSTYNEQFF.

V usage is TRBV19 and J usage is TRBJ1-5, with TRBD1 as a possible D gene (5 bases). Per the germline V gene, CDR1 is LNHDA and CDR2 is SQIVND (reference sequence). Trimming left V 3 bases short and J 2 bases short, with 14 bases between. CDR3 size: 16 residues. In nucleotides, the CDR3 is TGTGCCAGTAGTATTCCTCAGGGATGGGGCAATCAGCCCCAGCATTTT. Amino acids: CASSIPQGWGNQPQHF.

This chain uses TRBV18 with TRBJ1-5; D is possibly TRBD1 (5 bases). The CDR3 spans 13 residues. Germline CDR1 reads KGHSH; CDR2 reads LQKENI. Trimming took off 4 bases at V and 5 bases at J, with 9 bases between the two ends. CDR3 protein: CASSLLQDQPQHF. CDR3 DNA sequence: TGTGCCAGCTCACTGTTACAGGATCAGCCCCAGCATTTT.

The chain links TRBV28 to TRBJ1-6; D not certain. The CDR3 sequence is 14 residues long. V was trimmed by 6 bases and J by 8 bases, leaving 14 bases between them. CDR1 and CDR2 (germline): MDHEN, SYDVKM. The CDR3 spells CASRTAQNHSPLHF. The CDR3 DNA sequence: TGTGCCAGCAGAACCGCACAGAATCATTCACCCCTCCACTTT.

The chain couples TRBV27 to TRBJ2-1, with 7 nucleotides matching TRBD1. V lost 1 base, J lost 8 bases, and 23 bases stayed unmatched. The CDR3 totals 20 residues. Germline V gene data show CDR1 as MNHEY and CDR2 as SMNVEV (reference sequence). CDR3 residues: CASSLLFPDTGVGVRDEQFF. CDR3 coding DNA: TGTGCCAGCAGTTTATTATTCCCGGACACAGGGGTCGGGGTACGCGATGAGCAGTTCTTC.

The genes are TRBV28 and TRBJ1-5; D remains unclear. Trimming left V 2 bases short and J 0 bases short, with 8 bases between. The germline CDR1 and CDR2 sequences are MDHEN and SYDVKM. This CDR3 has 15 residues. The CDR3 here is CASSLPWHSNQPQHF. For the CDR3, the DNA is TGTGCCAGCAGTTTACCCTGGCATAGCAATCAGCCCCAGCATTTT.

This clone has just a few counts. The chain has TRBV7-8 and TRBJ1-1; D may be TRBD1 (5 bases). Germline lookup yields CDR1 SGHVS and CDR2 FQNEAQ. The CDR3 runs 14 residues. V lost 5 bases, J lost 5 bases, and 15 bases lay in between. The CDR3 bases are TGTGCCAGCAGCCCTCGGGAGGGGAGGACTGAAGCTTTCTTT. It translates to CASSPREGRTEAFF.

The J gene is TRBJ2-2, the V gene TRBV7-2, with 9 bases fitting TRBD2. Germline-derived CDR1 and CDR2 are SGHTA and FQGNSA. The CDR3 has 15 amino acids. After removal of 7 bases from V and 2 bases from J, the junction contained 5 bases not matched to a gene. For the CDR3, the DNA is TGTGCCAGCAAAATAGCGGGGGCCAACACCGGGGAGCTGTTTTTT. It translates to CASKIAGANTGELFF.

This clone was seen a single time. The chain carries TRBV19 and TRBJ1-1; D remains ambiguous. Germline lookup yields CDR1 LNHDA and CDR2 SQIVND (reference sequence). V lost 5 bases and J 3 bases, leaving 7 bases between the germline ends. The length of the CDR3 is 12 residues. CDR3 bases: TGTGCCAGTAGTTTCGGGGACACTGAAGCTTTCTTT. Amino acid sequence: CASSFGDTEAFF.

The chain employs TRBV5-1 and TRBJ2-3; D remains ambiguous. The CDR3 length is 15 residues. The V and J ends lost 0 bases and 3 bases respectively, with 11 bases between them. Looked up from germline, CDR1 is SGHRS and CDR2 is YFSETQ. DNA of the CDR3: TGCGCCAGCAGCTTGGCCAATCCGGAGACAGATACGCAGTATTTT. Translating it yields CASSLANPETDTQYF. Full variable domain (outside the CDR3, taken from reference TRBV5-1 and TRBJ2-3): KAGVTQTPRYLIKTRGQQVTLSCSPISGHRSVSWYQQTPGQGLQFLFEYFSETQRNKGNFPGRFSGRQFSNSRSEMNVSTLELGDSALYLCASSLANPETDTQYFGPGTRLTVL.

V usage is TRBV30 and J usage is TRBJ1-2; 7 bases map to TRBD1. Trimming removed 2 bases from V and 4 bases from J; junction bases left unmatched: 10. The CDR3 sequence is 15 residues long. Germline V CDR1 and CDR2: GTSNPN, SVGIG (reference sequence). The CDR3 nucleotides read TGTGCCTGGAGTCTTCCTCGGACAGGCCCCTATGGCTACACCTTC. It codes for CAWSLPRTGPYGYTF.

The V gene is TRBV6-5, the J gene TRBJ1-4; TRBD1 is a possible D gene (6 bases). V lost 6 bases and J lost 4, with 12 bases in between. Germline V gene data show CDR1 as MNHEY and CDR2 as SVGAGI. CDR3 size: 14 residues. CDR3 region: CASRRTAFNEKLFF. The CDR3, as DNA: TGTGCCAGCAGAAGGACAGCCTTTAATGAAAAACTGTTTTTT.

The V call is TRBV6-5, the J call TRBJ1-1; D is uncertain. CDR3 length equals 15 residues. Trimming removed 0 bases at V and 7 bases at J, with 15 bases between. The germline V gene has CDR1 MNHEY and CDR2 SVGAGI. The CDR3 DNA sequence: TGTGCCAGCAGTTACTCGAGTCGACTCCGCAGTGAAGCTTTCTTT. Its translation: CASSYSSRLRSEAFF.

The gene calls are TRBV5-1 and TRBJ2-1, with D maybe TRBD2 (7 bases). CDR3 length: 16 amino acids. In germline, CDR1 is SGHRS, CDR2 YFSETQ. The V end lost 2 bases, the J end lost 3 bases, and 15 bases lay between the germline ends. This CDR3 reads CASSLGGGAFYNEQFF. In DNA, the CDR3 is TGCGCCAGCAGCTTAGGAGGGGGGGCCTTCTACAATGAGCAGTTCTTC.